This TCR beta chain comes out of a study of T cell responses to AZD1222 COVID-19 vaccine. Findings of the study overall: Spike-specific TCR repertoires showed rising breadth and depth after two AZD1222 doses. All repertoire sampling was performed exclusively after the peak T cell response. The donor group comprised mostly white British people and more females; the analysis possibly underestimated clonal diversity. Baseline serostatus was positive in only a handful of AZD1222 recipients.

The V and J ends lost 5 bases and 1 base, in that order; junction bases with no gene match: 6. The CDR3 contains 15 residues. Germline V CDR1 and CDR2: SGHTA, FQGNSA. TCRdb's copy holds only in-frame clones and misses some; the assay was immunoSEQ multiplex PCR. The sample yields around 120,000 clones, nearly 90% seen once. As to this clone: The antigen remains undetermined.

The clonotype was recovered from an adult who received the AZD1222 COVID-19 vaccine. This specimen consisted of peripheral blood, obtained 28 days after the second AZD1222 dose. This rearrangement joins TRBV7-2 to TRBJ2-3; 7 nucleotides match TRBD1. The CDR3 nucleotides are TGTGCCAGCAGCGCGTACAGGGGAGGCACAGATACGCAGTATTTT. This gives the protein CASSAYRGGTDTQYF.